Below, 25 T cell receptor beta chains from the same sample are listed, as sequenced in a study of early T cells in non-severe SARS-CoV-2 infection. TCRdb recomputed calls from the 5' RACE reads with MiXCR, one row per CDR3 protein. The sample consists of some 50,000 distinct CDR3 sequences, 8.5% to 12% of them appearing once. Sequenced sample: whole blood. Every receptor here comes from an adult who was a healthcare worker with PCR-confirmed SARS-CoV-2 infection or an uninfected control (not recorded which).

This clonotype was counted between two and nine times. The gene calls are TRBV29-1 and TRBJ1-2; possibly TRBD1 for D (5 bases). The CDR3 consists of 14 residues. Trimming pared 2 bases from V and 0 bases from J, leaving 10 bases between. The V gene's germline CDR1 is SQVTM and CDR2 ANQGSEA. The CDR3, as DNA: TGCAGCGTTGAAATGAAGGGGACTAACTATGGCTACACCTTC. Amino acids: CSVEMKGTNYGYTF.

This clonotype was detected ten times or more. This chain uses TRBV24-1 with TRBJ2-3; 9 nucleotides agree with TRBD1. The V segment lost 9 bases and the J segment 0 bases; nucleotides outside the gene matches: 12. This CDR3 is 17 amino acids long. CDR1 and CDR2 (germline): KGHDR, SFDVKD. CDR3 sequence: CATSKVGQGLSTDTQYF. The CDR3 nucleotides are TGTGCCACCTCGAAGGTGGGACAGGGATTAAGCACAGATACGCAGTATTTT.

The chain has TRBV3-1 and TRBJ1-4, with TRBD1 identical over 7 bases. J gave up 7 bases and V 5 bases, and 10 bases lay outside the gene matches. In germline, CDR1 is LGHDT, CDR2 YNNKEL (reference sequence). The CDR3 contains 15 residues. CDR3 nucleotides: TGTGCCAGCAGCTCTACGCAGGGGGGAGGTGAAAAACTGTTTTTT. This translates into CASSSTQGGGEKLFF.

The table lists this clonotype with many counts. This chain joins TRBV4-2 and TRBJ1-1, with D possibly being TRBD1 (5 bases). From germline, CDR1 is LGHNA and CDR2 YNFKEQ. This CDR3 spans 14 amino acids. Trimming left V 6 bases short and J 4 bases short, with 15 bases between. The DNA for the CDR3 is TGTGCCAGCAGGACCGGGGGGTTGGGCACTGAAGCTTTCTTT. It codes for CASRTGGLGTEAFF.

This sequence joins TRBV10-3 and TRBJ2-7, with a possible D match to TRBD1 (6 bases). Germline CDR1 ENHRY, CDR2 SYGVKD. The CDR3 length is 14 residues. The germline V and J ends were trimmed by 6 bases and 4 bases, with 16 bases remaining between them. The CDR3 DNA sequence: TGTGCCATCAGCCTTTCCGGGACACTTTACGAGCAGTACTTC. This encodes CAISLSGTLYEQYF.

The chain employs TRBV12-3 or TRBV12-4 and TRBJ1-2; D gene unclear. V lost 2 bases, J lost 0 bases, and 4 bases lay in between. This CDR3 comprises 13 residues. CDR3 residues: CASSLNANYGYTF. The CDR3 bases are TGTGCCAGCAGTTTAAACGCTAACTATGGCTACACCTTC.

This clonotype has a single count. This may come from a read error, since a much larger clone is one base off. This chain connects TRBV2 to TRBJ1-2; D uncertain. The CDR3 consists of 10 residues. Germline-derived CDR1 and CDR2 are SNHLY and FYNNEI. Here the CDR3 DNA reads TGTGCCAGCAGAGCAGGTGGCTACCCCTTC. Its translation is CASRAGGYPF.

In its sample, this clonotype was seen many times. V usage is TRBV5-1 and J usage is TRBJ2-7; a possible D gene is TRBD1 (5 bases). Trimming removed 0 bases from V and 3 bases from J, with 7 bases in between. Per germline, CDR1 SGHRS and CDR2 YFSETQ. This CDR3 comprises 13 residues. CDR3 sequence reads: CASSLGQLYEQYF. In DNA form, the CDR3 reads TGCGCCAGCAGCTTGGGACAGCTCTACGAGCAGTACTTC.

The chain links TRBV29-1 to TRBJ2-2; TRBD2 agrees at 8 bases. The CDR3 consists of 13 residues. CDR1 and CDR2 (germline): SQVTM, ANQGSEA. J was trimmed by 4 bases and V by 6 bases; bases with no gene match: 4. The CDR3 bases are TGCAGCGTGCCGGGGGGGGCCACCGGGGAGCTGTTTTTT. The encoded protein is CSVPGGATGELFF.

This sequence joins TRBV29-1 and TRBJ2-3; no clear D gene. From germline, CDR1 is SQVTM and CDR2 ANQGSEA. Trimming left V 1 base short and J 1 base short, with 3 bases between. This CDR3 has 12 amino acids. The CDR3 DNA reads TGCAGCGTTGAAGTAGGCACAGATACGCAGTATTTT. Amino acids: CSVEVGTDTQYF.

This clonotype was recorded at least ten times. The genes are TRBV7-9 and TRBJ1-1; 10 nucleotides match TRBD1. The ends lost 4 bases at V and 4 bases at J; junction bases unmatched: 12. CDR1 is SEHNR, CDR2 FQNEAQ, per germline (reference sequence). This CDR3 spans 17 amino acids. CDR3 sequence reads: CASSSPVGTGVGTEAFF. The CDR3 nucleotides read TGTGCCAGCAGCTCCCCGGTCGGGACAGGGGTGGGCACTGAAGCTTTCTTT.

Only a few counts were recorded for this clonotype. The V and J genes are TRBV14 and TRBJ2-3, with 9 nucleotides matching TRBD2. CDR3 size: 16 residues. V lost 3 bases to trimming and J lost 5 bases; unmatched junction nucleotides: 9. Germline V gene sequence: CDR1 SGHDN, CDR2 FVKESK. Here the CDR3 DNA reads TGTGCCAGCAGCCACGGACTAGCGTGGGGTCAAGATACGCAGTATTTT. Amino acids: CASSHGLAWGQDTQYF.

This clonotype was seen repeatedly, ten times or more. The rearrangement links TRBV12-3 or TRBV12-4 to TRBJ1-4; tentative D call: TRBD1 (6 bases). Trimming took off 6 bases at V and 7 bases at J, with 15 bases between the two ends. The CDR3 totals 14 residues. The CDR3 bases are TGTGCCAGCAGCTTTACAGGGAAGGGTGAAAAACTGTTTTTT. This gives the protein CASSFTGKGEKLFF.

This clonotype was recorded only once. V is TRBV11-1 and J is TRBJ2-7, with D possibly being TRBD2 (6 bases). This CDR3 is built from 14 residues. Germline V gives CDR1 SGHAT, CDR2 FQDESV (reference sequence). The V end lost 3 bases, the J end lost 2 bases, and 11 bases lay between the germline ends. This chain's CDR3 is CASSFGRGTYEQYF. CDR3 in DNA: TGTGCCAGCAGCTTCGGTCGGGGGACCTACGAGCAGTACTTC.

This clonotype was found many times. In DNA, the CDR3 is TGTGCCAGCAGCTTGGTAGACTCCTACGAGCAGTACTTC. Its protein is CASSLVDSYEQYF. The genes are TRBV5-4 and TRBJ2-7; D is ambiguous. V was pared by 0 bases and J by 0 bases, with 4 bases between. CDR3 length: 13 amino acids. Per germline, CDR1 SGHNT and CDR2 YYREEE (reference sequence).

The chain is built from TRBV5-1 and TRBJ2-2, with D possibly matching TRBD1 (6 bases). The germline V gene has CDR1 SGHRS and CDR2 YFSETQ. Trimming pared 4 bases from V and 6 bases from J, leaving 13 bases between. The CDR3 runs 14 residues. CDR3 in DNA: TGCGCCAGCAGCGCCAAACAGGGATCCGGGGAGCTGTTTTTT. Its protein product is CASSAKQGSGELFF.

This clonotype came up many times. This chain connects TRBV7-2 to TRBJ1-1; possibly TRBD1 for D (5 bases). Germline V gene sequence: CDR1 SGHTA, CDR2 FQGNSA. The CDR3 runs 14 residues. Trimming took 3 bases from V and 3 from J, leaving 11 bases between them. CDR3 nucleotide sequence: TGTGCCAGCAGCTTCGCAGGGTCGCACACTGAAGCTTTCTTT. The encoded protein is CASSFAGSHTEAFF. Variable domain in full (rest from reference TRBV7-2 and TRBJ1-1): GAGVSQSPSNKVTEKGKDVELRCDPISGHTALYWYRQSLGQGLEFLIYFQGNSAPDKSGLPSDRFSAERTGGSVSTLTIQRTQQEDSAVYLCASSFAGSHTEAFFGQGTRLTVV.

The CDR3, as DNA: TGCAGCGGGGGACATTTCTACGAGCAGTACTTC. Translated: CSGGHFYEQYF. The chain recombines TRBV29-1 with TRBJ2-7; D is perhaps TRBD1 (6 bases). V lost 7 bases and J lost 3, with 10 bases in between. Germline CDR1 and CDR2: SQVTM and ANQGSEA. The CDR3 has 11 amino acids.

This clonotype was counted many times. This chain links TRBV3-1 with TRBJ2-2; TRBD2 agrees at 10 bases. The length of the CDR3 is 17 residues. With 3 bases clipped from V and 0 bases from J, the junction kept 4 bases outside the gene matches. Germline V gene lookup returns CDR1 LGHDT and CDR2 YNNKEL (reference sequence). CDR3 loop: CASSQILAGANTGELFF. DNA for the CDR3: TGTGCCAGCAGCCAGATCCTAGCGGGGGCGAACACCGGGGAGCTGTTTTTT.

V is TRBV4-1 and J is TRBJ1-1, with TRBD1 matching 7 bases. The CDR3 spans 14 residues. Germline V gene lookup returns CDR1 MGHRA and CDR2 YSYEKL. V shed 4 bases and J 7 bases; nucleotides not matched to a gene: 9. CDR3 sequence: CASSREGTDYEAFF. CDR3 coding DNA: TGCGCCAGCAGCCGAGAAGGGACAGATTATGAAGCTTTCTTT.

Ten or more counts support this clonotype. The J gene is TRBJ1-4, the V gene TRBV5-6; D not certain. CDR1 is SGHDT and CDR2 is YYEEEE in the germline V gene. V was clipped by 2 bases and J by 7 bases, with 15 bases between them. The CDR3 has 15 amino acids. This CDR3 is CASSLLAGGSEKLFF. CDR3 nucleotides: TGTGCCAGCAGCTTACTCGCAGGCGGGAGTGAAAAACTGTTTTTT.

This clonotype was counted ten times or more. The chain recombines TRBV12-3 or TRBV12-4 with TRBJ2-7, with 7 nucleotides matching TRBD1. Trimming removed 8 bases from V and 2 bases from J; junction bases left unmatched: 6. There are 13 residues in the CDR3. The CDR3 sequence is CASQTGRAYEQYF. The CDR3 nucleotides read TGTGCCAGCCAGACAGGGCGTGCCTACGAGCAGTACTTC.

This clonotype was counted at least ten times. The rearrangement links TRBV7-6 to TRBJ2-2; D not certain. Trimming took off 1 base at V and 5 bases at J, with 5 bases between the two ends. The CDR3 is 13 amino acids. In germline, CDR1 is SGHVS, CDR2 FNYEAQ. CDR3 nucleotides: TGTGCCAGCAGCTTAGTACTTACCGGGGAGCTGTTTTTT. Protein: CASSLVLTGELFF. The full variable domain, completed using reference TRBV7-6 and TRBJ2-2, is GAGVSQSPRYKVTKRGQDVALRCDPISGHVSLYWYRQALGQGPEFLTYFNYEAQQDKSGLPNDRFSAERPEGSISTLTIQRTEQRDSAMYRCASSLVLTGELFFGEGSRLTVL.

This clonotype was picked up many times. The J gene is TRBJ2-7, the V gene TRBV20-1; possible D gene TRBD1, 5 bases. CDR1 DFQATT and CDR2 SNEGSKA come from the germline V gene (reference sequence). V was cut by 6 bases and J by 2 bases, with 14 bases left in between. The CDR3 covers 13 residues. For the CDR3, the DNA is TGCAGTGCCGCTGAGGACACCACCTACGAGCAGTACTTC. Encoded protein: CSAAEDTTYEQYF.

Ten or more counts support this clonotype. CDR3 sequence reads: CASTPTGGFMANQPQHF. The DNA for the CDR3 is TGTGCCAGTACCCCAACGGGGGGCTTTATGGCCAATCAGCCCCAGCATTTT. This chain uses TRBV19 with TRBJ1-5; maybe TRBD1 (6 bases). The V end lost 7 bases, the J end lost 3 bases, and 22 bases lay between the germline ends. The CDR3 extends over 17 amino acids. CDR1 LNHDA and CDR2 SQIVND come from the germline V gene (reference sequence). The full variable domain, its missing parts supplied by reference TRBV19 and TRBJ1-5, is DGGITQSPKYLFRKEGQNVTLSCEQNLNHDAMYWYRQDPGQGLRLIYYSQIVNDFQKGDIAEGYSVSREKKESFPLTVTSAQKNPTAFYLCASTPTGGFMANQPQHFGDGTRLSIL.